What follows are 29 T cell receptor beta chains derived from one specimen sequenced in a study of response to subunit inactivated influenza vaccine. TCRdb ran MiXCR on the RT-PCR reads and lists one entry per CDR3 protein. In the table there are 290,000 or so distinct CDR3 sequences, about 20% of which are singletons. The sequencing here drew on PBMCs from blood, taken about 20 months after vaccination. All receptors derive from a man between 50 and 69 years old who received an inactivated influenza vaccine.

The CDR3 sequence is CSATLEARTDTQYF. Here the CDR3 DNA reads TGCAGTGCCACCCTAGAGGCCCGCACAGATACGCAGTATTTT. The chain is built from TRBV20-1 and TRBJ2-3, with no clear D. V gave up 6 bases and J gave up 1 base, with 14 bases separating them. The CDR3 totals 14 residues. Germline CDR1 is DFQATT and CDR2 is SNEGSKA (reference sequence).

This clonotype was found a few times. This chain links TRBV12-3 or TRBV12-4 with TRBJ2-5; D remains ambiguous. With 4 bases removed from V and 2 bases from J, the gap between germline ends came to 11 bases. CDR3 length: 14 amino acids. The CDR3 is CASSYAGLQETQYF. The DNA for the CDR3 is TGTGCCAGCAGTTATGCCGGGTTGCAAGAGACCCAGTACTTC.

V gene TRBV10-3 combines with J gene TRBJ2-7, with 9 nucleotides matching TRBD1. J gave up 7 bases and V 2 bases, and 21 bases lay outside the gene matches. The CDR3 runs 19 residues. Germline V gene lookup returns CDR1 ENHRY and CDR2 SYGVKD. CDR3 amino acids: CAISEPPLATTGGRIEQYF. The CDR3 DNA reads TGTGCCATCAGTGAGCCTCCATTGGCAACGACAGGGGGTCGAATAGAGCAGTACTTC.

The J gene is TRBJ1-5, the V gene TRBV5-6; D call uncertain. Looked up from germline, CDR1 is SGHDT and CDR2 is YYEEEE. This CDR3 has 12 residues. With 4 bases removed from V and 7 bases from J, the gap between germline ends came to 9 bases. For the CDR3, the DNA is TGTGCCAGCAGCGCGAGCGGGCAGCCCCAGCATTTT. Translating it yields CASSASGQPQHF.

This clonotype was observed a few times. J is TRBJ2-1 and V is TRBV5-1; D not resolved. Germline V CDR1 and CDR2: SGHRS, YFSETQ. CDR3 length: 14 amino acids. Trimming removed 4 bases from V and 1 base from J, with 9 bases in between. CDR3 loop: CASSGWASYNEQFF. CDR3 sequence (DNA): TGCGCCAGCAGCGGATGGGCGTCCTACAATGAGCAGTTCTTC.

This clonotype was seen a few times. The DNA of the CDR3 is TGTGCCAGCAGTTCTTGGGTTTCCGGAAACACCATATATTTT. This gives the protein CASSSWVSGNTIYF. The V and J genes are TRBV27 and TRBJ1-3; the D is unclear. The CDR3 extends over 14 amino acids. V lost 4 bases to trimming and J lost 4 bases, with 11 bases between them. Germline CDR1 is MNHEY and CDR2 is SMNVEV (reference sequence).

The chain joins TRBV5-5 to TRBJ1-5; D may be TRBD1 (6 bases). CDR1 and CDR2 (germline): SGHKS, YYEKEE (reference sequence). Trimming took 4 bases from V and 2 from J, leaving 16 bases between them. The CDR3 is 16 residues long. The CDR3, as DNA: TGTGCCAGCAGCCAAGGAGGGGGTTCGGGCAATCAGCCCCAGCATTTT. This sequence encodes CASSQGGGSGNQPQHF.

The chain carries TRBV11-2 and TRBJ1-6, with TRBD1 as a possible D gene (5 bases). This CDR3 comprises 14 residues. V was pared by 4 bases and J by 19 bases, with 23 bases between. Per germline, CDR1 SGHAT and CDR2 FQNNGV. CDR3 sequence: CASSSPRRGVEPHF. CDR3 nucleotides: TGTGCCAGCAGCTCACCCCGTAGAGGGGTGGAACCTCACTTT.

The chain couples TRBV5-4 to TRBJ1-4; 8 bases are a match to TRBD1. Per the germline V gene, CDR1 is SGHNT and CDR2 is YYREEE (reference sequence). CDR3 size: 16 residues. Trimming removed 4 bases from V and 5 bases from J; junction bases left unmatched: 10. The CDR3 DNA reads TGTGCCAGCAGCCAGACAGGGGCGCGGGGAAATGAAAAACTGTTTTTT. Translation: CASSQTGARGNEKLFF.

V is TRBV11-1 and J is TRBJ1-6; 9 positions match TRBD1. The CDR3 extends over 15 amino acids. CDR1 and CDR2 from the germline V gene are SGHAT and FQDESV (reference sequence). V was clipped by 4 bases and J by 9 bases; unmatched bases: 7. The CDR3 DNA sequence: TGTGCCAGCAGCTCTACAGGGGGCTACGGTTCACCCCTCCACTTT. Protein sequence: CASSSTGGYGSPLHF.

The genes are TRBV9 and TRBJ1-1; D uncertain. Trimming stripped 0 bases from V and 1 base from J, with 7 bases between. This CDR3 spans 14 amino acids. The germline V gene has CDR1 SGDLS and CDR2 YYNGEE. This CDR3 reads CASSVDHGNTEAFF. The CDR3 nucleotides are TGTGCCAGCAGCGTAGATCACGGGAACACTGAAGCTTTCTTT.

This clonotype has just a few counts. The chain couples TRBV5-5 to TRBJ1-1; D gene ambiguous. CDR1 SGHKS and CDR2 YYEKEE come from the germline V gene (reference sequence). Deletions cut 2 bases from V and 0 bases from J, with 8 bases between. This CDR3 comprises 14 residues. The CDR3 loop is CASSFWVLNTEAFF. The CDR3 DNA follows: TGTGCCAGCAGCTTTTGGGTCCTGAACACTGAAGCTTTCTTT. Full variable domain (remainder filled in from reference TRBV5-5 and TRBJ1-1): DAGVTQSPTHLIKTRGQQVTLRCSPISGHKSVSWYQQVLGQGPQFIFQYYEKEERGRGNFPDRFSARQFPNYSSELNVNALLLGDSALYLCASSFWVLNTEAFFGQGTRLTVV.

This clonotype has just a few counts. This chain links TRBV10-3 with TRBJ2-3, with D unclear. Trimming left V 4 bases short and J 2 bases short, with 13 bases between. The CDR3 is 15 residues long. The germline V gene has CDR1 ENHRY and CDR2 SYGVKD. CDR3 region: CAISGQELNTDTQYF. As DNA, the CDR3 is TGTGCCATCAGTGGCCAGGAGTTAAACACAGATACGCAGTATTTT.

This clonotype occurred a few times. The J gene is TRBJ1-1, the V gene TRBV28; D call uncertain. The CDR3 is 14 amino acids. Trimming took 5 bases from V and 5 from J, leaving 15 bases between them. Per germline, CDR1 MDHEN and CDR2 SYDVKM. Here the CDR3 reads CASSINGPGTEAFF. The CDR3 nucleotides read TGTGCCAGCAGTATCAACGGTCCGGGGACTGAAGCTTTCTTT.

V gene TRBV7-2 combines with J gene TRBJ2-7; 14 bases align to TRBD2. CDR1 is SGHTA and CDR2 is FQGNSA in the germline V gene. V shed 6 bases, J shed 4 bases, and the junction held 2 bases outside the gene matches. The CDR3 runs 14 residues. In DNA, the CDR3 is TGTGCCAGCAGGGGGACTAGCGGGGGTTACGAGCAGTACTTC. Protein sequence: CASRGTSGGYEQYF.

This clonotype has a handful of counts. V and J are TRBV5-5 and TRBJ1-2; D perhaps matches TRBD1 (5 bases). The length of the CDR3 is 14 residues. Trimming shortened V by 6 bases and J by 3 bases, and 15 bases separated the two germline ends. Germline V gives CDR1 SGHKS, CDR2 YYEKEE (reference sequence). The CDR3 reads CASMPTVAYYGYTF. The CDR3 DNA follows: TGTGCCAGCATGCCGACAGTGGCTTACTATGGCTACACCTTC. The whole variable domain, remainder taken from reference TRBV5-5 and TRBJ1-2, is DAGVTQSPTHLIKTRGQQVTLRCSPISGHKSVSWYQQVLGQGPQFIFQYYEKEERGRGNFPDRFSARQFPNYSSELNVNALLLGDSALYLCASMPTVAYYGYTFGSGTRLTVV.

V and J are TRBV6-5 and TRBJ1-6; D may be TRBD1 (5 bases). The V and J ends lost 4 bases and 5 bases respectively, with 12 bases between them. Germline CDR1 reads MNHEY; CDR2 reads SVGAGI. The CDR3 covers 15 residues. The CDR3 protein is CASSSGTVDNSPLHF. The CDR3 DNA follows: TGTGCCAGCAGTTCCGGGACTGTGGATAATTCACCCCTCCACTTT.

The chain employs TRBV12-3 or TRBV12-4 and TRBJ1-1; no reliable D call. The V and J ends lost 8 bases and 3 bases respectively, with 13 bases between them. CDR3 length: 13 residues. CDR3 sequence (DNA): TGTGCCAGCTCGCCTCTCGGGCACACTGAAGCTTTCTTT. It codes for CASSPLGHTEAFF.

The rearrangement uses TRBV12-3 or TRBV12-4 and TRBJ1-4; perhaps TRBD1 as D (5 bases). This CDR3 contains 14 residues. Trimming removed 7 bases at V and 5 bases at J, with 14 bases between. The CDR3 loop is CASTAGTVNEKLFF. The CDR3 DNA is TGTGCCAGCACCGCCGGGACGGTGAATGAAAAACTGTTTTTT.

This clonotype occurred a few times. V usage is TRBV7-9 and J usage is TRBJ2-5; D is unclear. From germline, CDR1 is SEHNR and CDR2 FQNEAQ (reference sequence). V shed 5 bases and J shed 9 bases, with 10 bases lying between them. This CDR3 comprises 11 residues. The CDR3 loop reads CASSPSVAQYF. The CDR3 bases are TGTGCCAGCAGCCCCAGCGTGGCCCAGTACTTC. Using reference TRBV7-9 and TRBJ2-5 for the parts outside the CDR3, the full variable domain is DTGVSQNPRHKITKRGQNVTFRCDPISEHNRLYWYRQTLGQGPEFLTYFQNEAQLEKSRLLSDRFSAERPKGSFSTLEIQRTEQGDSAMYLCASSPSVAQYFGPGTRLLVL.

This sequence joins TRBV5-1 and TRBJ2-3, with a possible D match to TRBD2 (6 bases). Deletions cut 4 bases from V and 5 bases from J, with 14 bases between. There are 14 residues in the CDR3. CDR1 and CDR2 (germline): SGHRS, YFSETQ. The DNA of the CDR3 is TGCGCCAGCAGCCGATTCGGAGGGGAAGATACGCAGTATTTT. Protein sequence: CASSRFGGEDTQYF.

This clonotype was picked up many times. CDR3 nucleotide sequence: TGTGCCAGCAGCCGGGACAGGGGGCGAGAAAAACTGTTTTTT. It specifies CASSRDRGREKLFF. This chain joins TRBV9 and TRBJ1-4, with TRBD1 matching over 12 bases. The junction had 3 bases not matched to a gene; V was cut back by 4 bases and J by 8 bases. This CDR3 is 14 amino acids long. Germline V gives CDR1 SGDLS, CDR2 YYNGEE.

This clonotype was recorded a few times. The chain couples TRBV12-3 or TRBV12-4 to TRBJ2-2; D possibly matches TRBD1 or TRBD2 (5 bases each). The V and J ends lost 5 bases and 4 bases respectively, with 14 bases between them. The CDR3 spans 15 residues. The CDR3 coding sequence is TGTGCCAGCAGTGGGTTTCGTGGGGGCACCGGGGAGCTGTTTTTT. It encodes CASSGFRGGTGELFF.

This chain uses TRBV6-2 or TRBV6-3 with TRBJ2-4, with TRBD1 matching over 8 bases. Germline trimming cut 6 bases from V and 5 bases from J; bases unmatched to any gene: 3. The CDR3 covers 13 residues. Per germline, CDR1 MNHEY and CDR2 SVGEGT. CDR3 in amino acids: CASSWGQENIQYF. CDR3 sequence (DNA): TGTGCCAGCAGCTGGGGACAGGAAAACATTCAGTACTTC.

This chain links TRBV9 with TRBJ2-7; 9 nucleotides agree with TRBD2. After removal of 0 bases from V and 3 bases from J, the junction contained 7 bases not matched to a gene. CDR1 and CDR2 from the germline V gene are SGDLS and YYNGEE. The CDR3 is made up of 16 amino acids. This CDR3 reads CASSVGISGSRYEQYF. The CDR3 DNA is TGTGCCAGCAGCGTAGGAATTAGCGGGAGTCGCTACGAGCAGTACTTC.

This clonotype occurred a few times. The V gene is TRBV6-1, the J gene TRBJ1-2; 11 bases align to TRBD1. Germline V gives CDR1 MNHNS, CDR2 SASEGT. Trimming took 4 bases from V and 4 from J; bases not matched to a gene: 2. This CDR3 spans 14 amino acids. This CDR3 reads CASSGDRGSYGYTF. CDR3 coding DNA: TGTGCCAGCAGTGGGGACAGGGGGTCCTATGGCTACACCTTC.

This clonotype was found a few times. This chain uses TRBV15 with TRBJ1-5; no clear D gene. Trimming took off 0 bases at V and 0 bases at J, with 9 bases between the two ends. This CDR3 has 16 residues. Per the germline V gene, CDR1 is LNHNV and CDR2 is YYDKDF (reference sequence). CDR3 amino acids: CATSREFPHSNQPQHF. In nucleotides, the CDR3 is TGTGCCACCAGCAGAGAGTTTCCCCATAGCAATCAGCCCCAGCATTTT.

The genes are TRBV27 and TRBJ1-4; TRBD1 aligns across 7 bases. The CDR3 runs to 13 residues. Germline CDR1 reads MNHEY; CDR2 reads SMNVEV (reference sequence). V lost 6 bases, J lost 7 bases, and 5 bases stayed unmatched. CDR3 protein: CASRRQGGEKLFF. CDR3 in DNA: TGTGCCAGCAGGAGACAGGGAGGTGAAAAACTGTTTTTT.

As concerns this clonotype: Compared with germline, one end of the junction differs, possibly owing to a read error. The gene calls are TRBV28 and TRBJ1-6; TRBD1 might be the D (5 bases). Germline V gene lookup returns CDR1 MDHEN and CDR2 SYDVKM. The CDR3 length is 13 residues. CDR3 coding DNA: TGTGCCAGCAGTTTGTCGGGGCTGTCACCCCTCCGCTTT. Protein sequence: CASSLSGLSPLRF.